This T cell receptor beta chain stems from a study of T cell responses to AZD1222 COVID-19 vaccine. The assay was immunoSEQ multiplex PCR, and TCRdb's table has in-frame clones only and misses some. The table shows some 120,000 clones, with about nine tenths occurring only once. Per germline, CDR1 GTSNPN and CDR2 SVGIG (reference sequence). The V gene end was trimmed by 1 base and the J gene end by 1 base; junction bases not matched to a gene: 10. The CDR3 totals 17 residues. This receptor was identified in an adult in good health. This sample comprised peripheral blood, obtained on day 0 of AZD1222 vaccination. The rearrangement uses TRBV30 and TRBJ1-1; 9 nucleotides align to TRBD1. As DNA, the CDR3 is TGTGCCTGGAGTGATCACGGGACAGGGCGCCGGAACACTGAAGCTTTCTTT. Translated: CAWSDHGTGRRNTEAFF. Combining the CDR3 with reference TRBV30 and TRBJ1-1 gives the whole variable domain SQTIHQWPATLVQPVGSPLSLECTVEGTSNPNLYWYRQAAGRGLQLLFYSVGIGQISSEVPQNLSASRPQDRQFILSSKKLLLSDSGFYLCAWSDHGTGRRNTEAFFGQGTRLTVV.